These T cell receptor beta chains were read from a single sample in a study of cytomegalovirus exposure and HLA in healthy donors. Profiling relied on immunoSEQ multiplex PCR, and the TCRdb table lists in-frame clones only, not all of them. This table has tens of thousands of clones, just under 80% appearing once. The sample taken for sequencing was PBMCs. The receptors here all came from a middle-aged woman in good health and CMV-seronegative. CDR3s include the opening cysteine and the closing phenylalanine or tryptophan. Fields, in order: J gene, D gene, V gene, clone size, CDR3 protein, CDR3 DNA. D genes are given only for firm matches. Not every row has a clone size; where given, it reads once, few, many or a size class.

>TRBJ2-7|TRBD2|TRBV19|once
CASSISLAGTVEQYF
TGTGCCAGTAGTATATCGCTAGCGGGGACTGTGGAGCAGTACTTC
>TRBJ2-3|NA|TRBV7-9|once
CASSLTGGTDTQYF
TGTGCCAGCAGCTTAACGGGGGGCACAGATACGCAGTATTTT
>TRBJ1-2|TRBD1|TRBV7-9|NA
CASSVWDRYGYTF
TGTGCCAGCAGCGTCTGGGACAGGTACGGCTACACCTTC
>TRBJ1-5|TRBD1|TRBV4-2|few
CASSQEVAGGYEPQHF
TGTGCCAGCAGCCAAGAGGTTGCAGGGGGCTATGAGCCCCAGCATTTT
>TRBJ1-5|NA|TRBV18|NA
CASSPGPGDQPQHF
TGTGCCAGCTCACCAGGCCCGGGGGATCAGCCCCAGCATTTT
>TRBJ2-7|TRBD1|TRBV7-9|NA
CASSLPSLDRGSEQYF
TGTGCCAGCAGCTTGCCTTCGTTGGACAGGGGCTCGGAGCAGTACTTC
>TRBJ2-7|TRBD1|TRBV6-5|NA
CASSPRDRLNTEQYF
TGTGCCAGCAGTCCCCGGGACAGGTTAAATACCGAGCAGTACTTC
>TRBJ2-3|TRBD2|TRBV6-5|NA
CASSYGLASDTQYF
TGTGCCAGCAGTTACGGACTAGCATCGGATACGCAGTATTTT
>TRBJ1-6|NA|TRBV5-1|once
CASRELALGNSPLHF
TGCGCCAGCCGGGAGCTGGCGCTCGGCAATTCACCCCTCCACTTT
>TRBJ1-1|NA|TRBV9|NA
CASSGGAGAYTEAFF
TGTGCCAGCAGCGGTGGGGCGGGGGCCTACACTGAAGCTTTCTTT
>TRBJ1-6|NA|TRBV30|NA
CAWSLSGNSPLHF
TGTGCCTGGAGTTTGTCGGGAAATTCACCCCTCCACTTT
>TRBJ2-1|TRBD2|TRBV30|NA
CAWSGLAGDPWFF
TGTGCCTGGTCCGGACTAGCGGGGGACCCTTGGTTCTTC
>TRBJ2-6|NA|TRBV7-9|once
CASSLVDPGANVLTF
TGTGCCAGCAGCTTAGTAGATCCTGGGGCCAACGTCCTGACTTTC
>TRBJ1-2|TRBD1|TRBV18|NA
CASSNQTGGYYGYTF
TGTGCCAGCTCAAATCAGACAGGGGGATACTATGGCTACACCTTC
>TRBJ1-1|NA|TRBV4-1|NA
CASSQDGGLGTEAFF
TGCGCCAGCAGCCAAGACGGGGGTTTGGGCACTGAAGCTTTCTTT
>TRBJ1-2|TRBD1|TRBV30|NA
CACYTDRVGEGYTF
TGTGCCTGTTACACCGACAGGGTAGGAGAAGGCTACACCTTC
>TRBJ1-2|NA|TRBV6-1|once
CASSDSGTGGYTF
TGTGCCAGCAGTGATAGCGGCACGGGTGGCTACACCTTC
>TRBJ1-2|NA|TRBV20-1|once
CSAPGNGYTF
TGCAGTGCCCCAGGGAATGGCTACACCTTC
>TRBJ2-5|NA|TRBV30|NA
CAWSVLIAGAGETQYF
TGTGCCTGGAGTGTACTGATTGCAGGGGCAGGGGAGACCCAGTACTTC
>TRBJ2-7|NA|TRBV7-9|NA
CASSSFGQFHEQYF
TGTGCCAGCAGCTCCTTCGGACAGTTCCACGAGCAGTACTTC
>TRBJ2-7|NA|TRBV4-1|NA
CASSQDPGLGEQYF
TGCGCCAGCAGCCAAGACCCAGGGCTCGGGGAGCAGTACTTC